This T cell receptor beta chain was sequenced during a study of Ad26.COV2.S vaccination and SARS-CoV-2 variants. Points from the study as a whole: There was a possibility that the TCR breadth and depth analyses underestimated total T cell responses.

The CDR3 is made up of 15 amino acids. The germline CDR1 and CDR2 sequences are MGHDK and SYGVNS. V gave up 4 bases and J gave up 1 base; unmatched junction bases: 6. Sequencing used immunoSEQ multiplex PCR; TCRdb keeps in-frame clones, though not all of them. The sample lists about 390,000 clones; about nine tenths were seen once. On this clone: Antigen specificity is unknown.

Treatment reported: approximately 18 received Ad26.COV2.S at low or high dose, single or two shots; several received placebo; per-sample allocation not given. Following the first vaccine or placebo injection, samples were taken on day 63. The sample consisted of peripheral blood, taken in a trial of Ad26.COV2.S vaccine versus placebo. The genes are TRBV25-1 and TRBJ1-2, with 7 bases fitting TRBD1. This sequence originates from a person aged 18 to 59 who received the Ad26.COV2.S COVID-19 vaccine or a placebo. CDR3 sequence (DNA): TGTGCCAGCAGTGGCGGGGCAGGGGGTAACTATGGCTACACCTTC. Its protein is CASSGGAGGNYGYTF.